The text below deals with one T cell receptor beta chain. Original analysis: Amplification of reference gene primers was used by the study to estimate nucleated cell counts. The method was immunoSEQ multiplex PCR; TCRdb's version includes in-frame clones alone and lacks a portion of them. V, J and clone size derive from that table, while D and trimming were established from the DNA sequence. The sample yields over 250,000 clones, around 86% seen once. The entry originates in a study of blood T cell repertoires in COVID-19. Whole-study context: Whether acute or convalescent, the COVID-19 samples came from the United States, Italy and Spain. Sources were T cells, B-cell-depleted T cells, or PBMCs; the material itself was cDNA or gDNA.

Sequences were obtained from peripheral blood. The receptor's source is a man between 45 and 60 years old with acute or convalescent COVID-19.

CDR3 loop: CASSPGIQGYNEQFF. Written as DNA, the CDR3 is TGTGCCAGCAGCCCCGGAATACAGGGGTACAATGAGCAGTTCTTC. This chain links TRBV5-8 with TRBJ2-1; TRBD1 matches at 7 bases. The CDR3 consists of 15 residues. Germline V gives CDR1 SGHTS, CDR2 YDEGEE. V lost 4 bases to trimming and J lost 4 bases; unmatched junction nucleotides: 8.